One sample yielded the 19 T cell receptor beta chains listed below, sequenced in a study of PD-L1 blockade in urothelial cancer. Stated time point: pretreatment peripheral blood. This table comes from immunoSEQ multiplex PCR, and its TCRdb copy is limited to in-frame clones, with some not included. The data show 70,000 to 95,000 clones, with roughly 90% seen just once and 0.97% held by the top ten. Sequencing was performed on PBMCs, taken around atezolizumab (anti-PD-L1) treatment. Receptor source: a woman at least 80 years old with urothelial cancer.

This clone is a singleton in its sample. The chain carries TRBV7-9 and TRBJ1-5, with 8 positions matching TRBD1. This CDR3 is 15 amino acids long. Germline-derived CDR1 and CDR2 are SEHNR and FQNEAQ (reference sequence). Trimming cost V 4 bases and J 5 bases; bases outside gene matches: 7. As DNA, the CDR3 is TGTGCCAGCAGCTCACTACAGGGGGTTGATCAGCCCCAGCATTTT. It encodes CASSSLQGVDQPQHF.

The rearrangement links TRBV30 to TRBJ2-3; D perhaps matches TRBD2 (5 bases). The V end lost 4 bases, the J end lost 0 bases, and 17 bases lay between the germline ends. Germline V gene lookup returns CDR1 GTSNPN and CDR2 SVGIG (reference sequence). This CDR3 contains 16 residues. The CDR3 region has the DNA TGTGCCTGGACTACCGACTACGGAGGCAGCACAGATACGCAGTATTTT. This gives the protein CAWTTDYGGSTDTQYF.

This clone was observed a handful of times. The chain has TRBV19 and TRBJ2-7; D may be TRBD1 (6 bases). The germline gives CDR1 LNHDA, CDR2 SQIVND (reference sequence). Trimming took 6 bases from V and 3 from J, leaving 18 bases between them. CDR3 size: 15 residues. CDR3 residues: CASRNPGTQHYEQYF. The DNA of the CDR3 is TGTGCCAGTAGGAACCCCGGGACACAGCACTACGAGCAGTACTTC.

The V gene is TRBV10-1, the J gene TRBJ1-1; the D is unclear. Germline V gives CDR1 WNHNN, CDR2 SYGVQD (reference sequence). The CDR3 runs 13 residues. The germline V and J ends were trimmed by 2 bases and 1 base, with 5 bases remaining between them. The CDR3 protein is CASSEGRNTEAFF. The CDR3 nucleotides are TGCGCCAGCAGTGAGGGGAGGAACACTGAAGCTTTCTTT.

V and J are TRBV6-1 and TRBJ1-4; D is unresolved. V lost 8 bases, J lost 3 bases, and 7 bases lay in between. The CDR3 is 12 amino acids. Germline V gene lookup returns CDR1 MNHNS and CDR2 SASEGT. Here the CDR3 reads CASQYPNEKLFF. In DNA, the CDR3 is TGTGCCAGCCAGTATCCTAATGAAAAACTGTTTTTT.

The chain has TRBV6-1 and TRBJ1-5; possibly TRBD1 for D (6 bases). Trimming took off 3 bases at V and 2 bases at J, with 14 bases between the two ends. Germline V gene data show CDR1 as MNHNS and CDR2 as SASEGT. The CDR3 sequence is 16 residues long. CDR3 bases: TGTGCCAGCAGTGATTTGGGCAGGGGAGGCAATCAGCCCCAGCATTTT. Amino acid sequence: CASSDLGRGGNQPQHF.

V gene TRBV6-1 combines with J gene TRBJ2-7; 13 nucleotides agree with TRBD2. After removal of 9 bases from V and 7 bases from J, the junction contained 6 bases not matched to a gene. The CDR3 is made up of 13 amino acids. Germline V gene sequence: CDR1 MNHNS, CDR2 SASEGT. The CDR3 DNA reads as TGTGCCAGTCGGACTAGCGGGAGAGGTGAGCAGTACTTC. It yields the protein CASRTSGRGEQYF.

The V call is TRBV7-6, the J call TRBJ2-7, with TRBD2 matching 13 bases. CDR1 is SGHVS and CDR2 is FNYEAQ in the germline V gene. The CDR3 runs to 16 residues. V trimming: 3 bases; J trimming: 5 bases; junction bases outside the gene matches: 7. CDR3 nucleotide sequence: TGTGCCAGCAGCTTGTGGACTAGCGGGAGTATCAACGAGCAGTACTTC. It specifies CASSLWTSGSINEQYF.

This clone is a singleton in its sample. J is TRBJ1-1 and V is TRBV5-4; D unclear. Trimming stripped 0 bases from V and 4 bases from J, with 13 bases between. Germline V gene sequence: CDR1 SGHNT, CDR2 YYREEE (reference sequence). The CDR3 runs to 15 residues. Here the CDR3 DNA reads TGTGCCAGCAGCTTGGATGTGGCAGGTGGCACTGAAGCTTTCTTT. Amino acids: CASSLDVAGGTEAFF.

The rearrangement joins TRBV7-9 to TRBJ2-7; possible D gene TRBD2, 5 bases. Germline V CDR1 and CDR2: SEHNR, FQNEAQ (reference sequence). Trimming cost V 2 bases and J 5 bases, with 16 bases left between them. There are 15 residues in the CDR3. The CDR3 DNA follows: TGTGCCAGCAGCTTAATGACGGCGGGTTCGGACGAGCAGTACTTC. As protein: CASSLMTAGSDEQYF.

V usage is TRBV2 and J usage is TRBJ1-3; possibly TRBD1 for D (6 bases). The germline V and J ends were trimmed by 6 bases and 0 bases, with 18 bases remaining between them. This CDR3 is built from 17 residues. Germline V gene lookup returns CDR1 SNHLY and CDR2 FYNNEI. CDR3 DNA sequence: TGTGCCAGCAGCCACCTCCTCCCGGGACACTCTGGAAACACCATATATTTT. Amino acids: CASSHLLPGHSGNTIYF.

The chain couples TRBV12-5 to TRBJ2-1; weak D call: TRBD2 (6 bases). The V end was cut by 3 bases, the J end by 12 bases, with 18 bases between. Per the germline V gene, CDR1 is LGHNT and CDR2 is FRNRAP. The CDR3 is 14 residues long. CDR3 sequence: CASGLGQLASVQFF. In DNA form, the CDR3 reads TGTGCTAGTGGTTTAGGGCAACTAGCCTCAGTGCAGTTCTTC. Drawing the rest from reference TRBV12-5 and TRBJ2-1, the complete variable domain is DARVTQTPRHKVTEMGQEVTMRCQPILGHNTVFWYRQTMMQGLELLAYFRNRAPLDDSGMPKDRFSAEMPDATLATLKIQPSEPRDSAVYFCASGLGQLASVQFFGPGTRLTVL.

In this sample, this clone turned up many times. The chain combines TRBV19 with TRBJ1-5, with D maybe TRBD1 (6 bases). Germline CDR1 and CDR2: LNHDA and SQIVND (reference sequence). The CDR3 runs to 17 residues. Trimming shortened V by 5 bases and J by 0 bases, and 17 bases separated the two germline ends. CDR3 amino acids: CASSARTAIYSNQPQHF. The CDR3 DNA reads as TGTGCCAGTAGTGCCAGGACAGCTATCTATAGCAATCAGCCCCAGCATTTT.

The chain is built from TRBV5-1 and TRBJ2-7; D possibly corresponds to TRBD1 (6 bases). Germline CDR1 SGHRS, CDR2 YFSETQ. Trimming took 0 bases from V and 4 from J, leaving 11 bases between them. The CDR3 is made up of 14 amino acids. The CDR3: CASSLAGQEYEQYF. The CDR3 nucleotides are TGCGCCAGCAGCTTGGCGGGACAAGAGTACGAGCAGTACTTC.

The chain links TRBV15 to TRBJ2-5, with 7 bases fitting TRBD2. Trimming cost V 0 bases and J 4 bases; bases outside gene matches: 5. The CDR3 loop spans 15 amino acids. Per the germline V gene, CDR1 is LNHNV and CDR2 is YYDKDF (reference sequence). CDR3: CATSRDPSGTETQYF. The CDR3 nucleotides are TGTGCCACCAGCAGAGATCCCAGCGGGACAGAGACCCAGTACTTC.

This clone was observed once. The chain combines TRBV6-1 with TRBJ2-1; 7 nucleotides match TRBD2. Germline values: CDR1 MNHNS, CDR2 SASEGT. V shed 6 bases, J shed 1 base, and the junction held 6 bases outside the gene matches. The CDR3 runs 15 residues. The CDR3 here is CASRWGGGSYNEQFF. The CDR3 nucleotides are TGTGCCAGCAGATGGGGGGGAGGATCCTACAATGAGCAGTTCTTC.

The gene calls are TRBV6-5 and TRBJ2-7, with TRBD2 matching over 7 bases. The CDR3 extends over 13 amino acids. Trimming cost V 2 bases and J 6 bases; bases outside gene matches: 4. Per the germline V gene, CDR1 is MNHEY and CDR2 is SVGAGI. The CDR3: CASSYVGGSEQYF. CDR3 sequence (DNA): TGTGCCAGCAGTTACGTCGGGGGGAGCGAGCAGTACTTC.

This chain links TRBV7-9 with TRBJ2-3; D perhaps matches TRBD1 (6 bases). The CDR3 is made up of 15 amino acids. V dropped 2 bases and J dropped 3 bases, with 12 bases sitting between them. Germline lookup yields CDR1 SEHNR and CDR2 FQNEAQ (reference sequence). The CDR3 region has the DNA TGTGCCAGCAGCTTATCCTCGAGGGGGACAGATACGCAGTATTTT. This codes for CASSLSSRGTDTQYF. Drawing the rest from reference TRBV7-9 and TRBJ2-3, the complete variable domain is DTGVSQNPRHKITKRGQNVTFRCDPISEHNRLYWYRQTLGQGPEFLTYFQNEAQLEKSRLLSDRFSAERPKGSFSTLEIQRTEQGDSAMYLCASSLSSRGTDTQYFGPGTRLTVL.

The chain recombines TRBV7-8 with TRBJ2-3; 10 positions agree with TRBD1. Trimming removed 6 bases from V and 5 bases from J; junction bases left unmatched: 8. Germline loops: CDR1 SGHVS, CDR2 FQNEAQ. CDR3 length equals 15 residues. CDR3 sequence (DNA): TGTGCCAGCAGACTAGACAGGGGGCGAGTAGATACGCAGTATTTT. Translating gives CASRLDRGRVDTQYF.